Sequencing of this T cell receptor (beta chain) was carried out in a study of shared clonotypes between healthy human individuals. About this clone itself: Its antigen is not identified.

General study points: Estimated clonotype richness was generally higher in naive than memory subsets. Only blood samples were collected, and tissue repertoires likely differ.

Clones were sequenced by immunoSEQ multiplex PCR, and TCRdb holds only the in-frame ones, with some missing. Of around 690,000 clones listed, around 91% are singletons. Sequencing used memory CD8+ T cells from PBMCs. Regarding subset: CD45RO+ cells pooled with CCR7-negative TemRA cells. This sequence originates from a man aged 18 to 30 in good health. Some clones in this sample may be carry-over from other donors' samples.

CDR3 coding DNA: TGTGCCAGCAGTTTAACCAGGGTAACCTACGAGCAGTACTTC. This encodes CASSLTRVTYEQYF. The chain employs TRBV28 and TRBJ2-7; D perhaps matches TRBD1 (5 bases). The V end was cut by 2 bases, the J end by 2 bases, with 10 bases between. The CDR3 totals 14 residues. The germline gives CDR1 MDHEN, CDR2 SYDVKM.